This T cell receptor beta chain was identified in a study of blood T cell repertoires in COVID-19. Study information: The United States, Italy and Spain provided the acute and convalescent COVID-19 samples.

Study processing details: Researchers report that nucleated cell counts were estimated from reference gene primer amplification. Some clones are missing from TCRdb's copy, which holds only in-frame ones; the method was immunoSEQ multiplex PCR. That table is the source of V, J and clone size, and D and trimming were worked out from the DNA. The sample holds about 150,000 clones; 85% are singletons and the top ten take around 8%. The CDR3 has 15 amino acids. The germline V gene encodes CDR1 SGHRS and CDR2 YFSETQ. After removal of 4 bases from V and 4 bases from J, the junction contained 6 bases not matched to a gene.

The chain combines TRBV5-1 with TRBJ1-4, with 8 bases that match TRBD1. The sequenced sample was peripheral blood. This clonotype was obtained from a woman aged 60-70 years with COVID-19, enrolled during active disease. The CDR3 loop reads CASSTTGAGNEKLFF. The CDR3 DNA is TGCGCCAGCAGCACGACAGGGGCCGGTAATGAAAAACTGTTTTTT.